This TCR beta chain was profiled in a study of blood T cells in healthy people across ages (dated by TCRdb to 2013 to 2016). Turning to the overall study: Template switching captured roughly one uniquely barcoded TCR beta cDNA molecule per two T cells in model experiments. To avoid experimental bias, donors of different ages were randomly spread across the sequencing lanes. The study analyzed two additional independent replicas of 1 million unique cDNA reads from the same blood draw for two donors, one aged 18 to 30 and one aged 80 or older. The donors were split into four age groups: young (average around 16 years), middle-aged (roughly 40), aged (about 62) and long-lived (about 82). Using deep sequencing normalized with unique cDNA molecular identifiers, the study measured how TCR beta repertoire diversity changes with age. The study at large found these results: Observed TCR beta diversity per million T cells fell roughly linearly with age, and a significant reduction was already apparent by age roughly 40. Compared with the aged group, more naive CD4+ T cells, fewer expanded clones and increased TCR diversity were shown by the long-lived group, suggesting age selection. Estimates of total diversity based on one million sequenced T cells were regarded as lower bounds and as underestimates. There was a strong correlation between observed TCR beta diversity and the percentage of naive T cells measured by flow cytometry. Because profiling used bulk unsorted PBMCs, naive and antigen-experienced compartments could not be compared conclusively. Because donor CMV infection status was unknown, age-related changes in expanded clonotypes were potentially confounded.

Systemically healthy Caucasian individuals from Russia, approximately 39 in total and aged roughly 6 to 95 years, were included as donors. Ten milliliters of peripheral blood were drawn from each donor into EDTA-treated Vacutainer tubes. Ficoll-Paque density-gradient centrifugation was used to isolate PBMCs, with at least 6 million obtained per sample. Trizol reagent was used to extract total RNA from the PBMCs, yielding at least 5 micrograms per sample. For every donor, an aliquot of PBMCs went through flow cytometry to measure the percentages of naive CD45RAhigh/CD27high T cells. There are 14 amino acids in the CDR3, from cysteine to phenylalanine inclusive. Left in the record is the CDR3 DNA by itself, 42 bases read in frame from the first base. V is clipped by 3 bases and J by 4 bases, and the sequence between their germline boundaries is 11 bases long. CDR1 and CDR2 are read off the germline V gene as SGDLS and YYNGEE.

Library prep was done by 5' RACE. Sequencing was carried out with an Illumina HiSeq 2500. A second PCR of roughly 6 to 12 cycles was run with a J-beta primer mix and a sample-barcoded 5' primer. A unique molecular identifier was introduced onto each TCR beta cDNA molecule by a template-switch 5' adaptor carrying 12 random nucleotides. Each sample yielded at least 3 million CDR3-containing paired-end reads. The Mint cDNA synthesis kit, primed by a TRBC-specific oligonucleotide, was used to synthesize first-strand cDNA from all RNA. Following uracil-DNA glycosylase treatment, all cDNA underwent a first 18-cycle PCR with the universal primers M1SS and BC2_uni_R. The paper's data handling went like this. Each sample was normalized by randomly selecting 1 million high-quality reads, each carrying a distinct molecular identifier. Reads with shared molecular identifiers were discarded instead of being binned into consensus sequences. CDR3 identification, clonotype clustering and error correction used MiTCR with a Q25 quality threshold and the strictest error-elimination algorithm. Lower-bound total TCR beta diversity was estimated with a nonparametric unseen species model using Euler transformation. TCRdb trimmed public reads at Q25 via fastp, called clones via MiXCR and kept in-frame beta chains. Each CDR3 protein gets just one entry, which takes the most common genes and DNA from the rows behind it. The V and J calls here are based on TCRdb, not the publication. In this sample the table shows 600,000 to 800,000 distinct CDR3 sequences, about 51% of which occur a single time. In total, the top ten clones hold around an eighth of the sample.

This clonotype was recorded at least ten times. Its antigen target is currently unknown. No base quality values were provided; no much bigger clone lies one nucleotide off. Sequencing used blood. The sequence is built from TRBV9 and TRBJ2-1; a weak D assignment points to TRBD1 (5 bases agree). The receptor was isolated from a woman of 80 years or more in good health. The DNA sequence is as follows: TGTGCCAGCAGCGCTTCAGGGAATTACAATGAGCAGTTCTTC. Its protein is CASSASGNYNEQFF.